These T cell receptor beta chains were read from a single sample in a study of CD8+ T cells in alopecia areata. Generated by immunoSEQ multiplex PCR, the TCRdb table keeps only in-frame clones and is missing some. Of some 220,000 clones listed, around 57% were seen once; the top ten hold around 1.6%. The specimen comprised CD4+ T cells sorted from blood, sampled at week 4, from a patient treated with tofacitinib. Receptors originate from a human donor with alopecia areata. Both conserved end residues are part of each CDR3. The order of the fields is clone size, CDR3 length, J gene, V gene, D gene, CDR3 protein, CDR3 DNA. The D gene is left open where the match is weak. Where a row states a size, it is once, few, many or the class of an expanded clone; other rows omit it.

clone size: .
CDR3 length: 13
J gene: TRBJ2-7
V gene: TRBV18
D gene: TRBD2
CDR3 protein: CASSPKQGGEQYF
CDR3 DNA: TGTGCCAGCTCACCAAAGCAGGGAGGGGAGCAGTACTTC

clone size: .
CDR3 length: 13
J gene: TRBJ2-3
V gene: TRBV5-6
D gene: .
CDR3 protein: CASWRVGTDTQYF
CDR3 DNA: TGTGCCAGCTGGAGGGTCGGCACAGATACGCAGTATTTT

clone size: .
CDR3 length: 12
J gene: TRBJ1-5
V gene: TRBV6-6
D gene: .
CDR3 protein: CASTTGNQPQHF
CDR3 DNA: TGTGCCAGCACCACAGGGAATCAGCCCCAGCATTTT

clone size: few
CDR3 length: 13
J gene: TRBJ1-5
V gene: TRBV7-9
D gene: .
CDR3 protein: CASSPGEGQPQHF
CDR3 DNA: TGTGCCAGCAGCCCCGGAGAAGGACAGCCCCAGCATTTT

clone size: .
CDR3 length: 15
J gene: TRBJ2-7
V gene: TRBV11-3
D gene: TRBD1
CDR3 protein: CASSFRTGSNLEQYF
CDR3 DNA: TGTGCCAGCAGCTTCAGGACAGGATCGAACCTCGAGCAGTACTTC

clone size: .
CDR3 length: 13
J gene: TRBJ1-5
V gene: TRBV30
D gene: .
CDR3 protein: CAWSVESNQPQHF
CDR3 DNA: TGTGCCTGGAGTGTGGAGAGCAATCAGCCCCAGCATTTT

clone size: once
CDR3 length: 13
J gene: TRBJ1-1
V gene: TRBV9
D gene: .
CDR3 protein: CASSGTSRTEAFF
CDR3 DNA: TGTGCCAGCAGCGGTACGTCGAGAACTGAAGCTTTCTTT

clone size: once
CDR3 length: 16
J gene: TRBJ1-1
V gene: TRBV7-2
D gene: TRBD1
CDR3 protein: CASSLIPGGGNTEAFF
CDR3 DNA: TGTGCCAGCAGCCTTATACCAGGGGGCGGGAACACTGAAGCTTTCTTT

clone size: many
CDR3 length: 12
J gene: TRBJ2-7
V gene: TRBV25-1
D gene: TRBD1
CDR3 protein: CASRDRVYEQYF
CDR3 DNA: TGTGCCAGCAGGGACAGGGTCTACGAGCAGTACTTC

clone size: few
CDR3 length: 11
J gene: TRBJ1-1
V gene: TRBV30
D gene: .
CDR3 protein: CAWSVDTEAFF
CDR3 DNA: TGTGCCTGGTCAGTGGACACTGAAGCTTTCTTT

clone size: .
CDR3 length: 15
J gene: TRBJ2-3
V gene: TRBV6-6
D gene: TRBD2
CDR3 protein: CAIRPSGGITDTQYF
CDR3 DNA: TGTGCCATCCGACCTAGCGGGGGGATCACAGATACGCAGTATTTT

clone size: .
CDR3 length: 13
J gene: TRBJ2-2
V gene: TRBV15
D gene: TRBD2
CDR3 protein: CATSRGEPGELFF
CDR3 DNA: TGTGCCACCTCACGGGGGGAACCCGGGGAGCTGTTTTTT

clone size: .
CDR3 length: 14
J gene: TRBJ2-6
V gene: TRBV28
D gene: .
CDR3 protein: CASKQGAGANVLTF
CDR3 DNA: TGTGCCAGCAAGCAAGGGGCTGGGGCCAACGTCCTGACTTTC

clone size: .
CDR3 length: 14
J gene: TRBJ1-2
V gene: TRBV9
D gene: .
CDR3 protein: CASSADNREAGYTF
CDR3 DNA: TGTGCCAGCAGCGCCGACAACAGGGAGGCTGGCTACACCTTC

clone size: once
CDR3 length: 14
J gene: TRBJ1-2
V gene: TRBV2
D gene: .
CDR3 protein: CASSEADQNYGYTF
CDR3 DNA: TGTGCCAGCAGTGAAGCGGATCAGAACTATGGCTACACCTTC

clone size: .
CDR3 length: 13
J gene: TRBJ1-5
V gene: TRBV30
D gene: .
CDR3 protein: CAWSGENNQPQHF
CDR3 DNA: TGTGCCTGGAGTGGGGAGAACAATCAGCCCCAGCATTTT

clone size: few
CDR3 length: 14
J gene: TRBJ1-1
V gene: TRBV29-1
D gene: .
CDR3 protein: CSVGSNRVGAEAFF
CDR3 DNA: TGCAGCGTTGGGTCTAATAGGGTGGGCGCTGAAGCTTTCTTT